This passage covers 30 T cell receptor beta chains from one sample sequenced in a study of CD8 T cells in ankylosing spondylitis. Study conclusions and caveats: What seemed typical of ankylosing spondylitis blood was a TCR beta motif built from 7 or 8 highly homologous variants.

These TCRs are of unknown antigen specificity. One entry per CDR3 protein results from TCRdb running MiXCR on the 5' RACE reads. The repertoire includes 350,000 to 550,000 distinct CDR3 sequences, roughly 26% of them detected once, and approximately 1% sits in the top ten. Sequencing was carried out using blood, either unsorted or a sorted T cell fraction (not recorded which). Receptors originate from a male donor with ankylosing spondylitis.

The chain has TRBV11-2 and TRBJ1-1; the D gene is possibly TRBD1 (6 bases). The CDR3 totals 15 residues. Germline lookup yields CDR1 SGHAT and CDR2 FQNNGV. Trimming cost V 3 bases and J 4 bases, with 15 bases left between them. The CDR3 is CASSFQGNYLTEAFF. The CDR3 region has the DNA TGTGCCAGCAGCTTCCAGGGGAACTACCTCACTGAAGCTTTCTTT.

The chain uses TRBV20-1 and TRBJ2-3, with 13 bases identical to TRBD2. From germline, CDR1 is DFQATT and CDR2 SNEGSKA (reference sequence). Losses at the gene ends were 6 bases for V and 6 bases for J; bases not matched to a gene: 9. The CDR3 spans 15 residues. The CDR3 loop reads CSARPGLAGIDTQYF. The CDR3 DNA is TGCAGTGCGCGACCGGGACTAGCGGGAATCGATACGCAGTATTTT.

V is TRBV20-1 and J is TRBJ1-1; TRBD1 matches at 10 bases. CDR1 DFQATT and CDR2 SNEGSKA come from the germline V gene (reference sequence). The CDR3 sequence is 14 residues long. J lost 5 bases, V lost 3 bases, and 6 bases had no gene match. The CDR3 coding sequence is TGCAGTGCTAGTCAGGACAGGGGGTATACTGAAGCTTTCTTT. Translating gives CSASQDRGYTEAFF.

V gene TRBV7-2 combines with J gene TRBJ1-3, with TRBD1 as a possible D gene (6 bases). There are 15 residues in the CDR3. Germline V gene lookup returns CDR1 SGHTA and CDR2 FQGNSA. Trimming removed 5 bases from V and 2 bases from J, with 13 bases in between. DNA for the CDR3: TGTGCCAGCAGCCAACGGGACACCGCTGGAAACACCATATATTTT. The encoded protein is CASSQRDTAGNTIYF.

This rearrangement joins TRBV12-3 or TRBV12-4 to TRBJ1-5; D is uncertain. The CDR3 is 13 amino acids. Trimming stripped 7 bases from V and 0 bases from J, with 7 bases between. This CDR3 is CASTNHSNQPQHF. The CDR3 region has the DNA TGTGCCAGCACCAACCATAGCAATCAGCCCCAGCATTTT.

This clonotype was seen a handful of times. The chain is built from TRBV6-2 or TRBV6-3 and TRBJ2-1; 11 positions match TRBD2. The CDR3 has 15 residues. The ends lost 6 bases at V and 5 bases at J; junction bases unmatched: 6. Per the germline V gene, CDR1 is MNHEY and CDR2 is SVGEGT. The CDR3 loop is CASRNPGLADNEQFF. The CDR3 DNA follows: TGTGCCAGCAGAAACCCGGGACTAGCGGACAATGAGCAGTTCTTC.

The table lists this clonotype with a few counts. This chain uses TRBV27 with TRBJ2-6; weak D call: TRBD2 (5 bases). V was cut by 2 bases and J by 0 bases, with 11 bases left in between. Germline V gene sequence: CDR1 MNHEY, CDR2 SMNVEV (reference sequence). The CDR3 consists of 17 residues. CDR3 DNA sequence: TGTGCCAGCAGTTTAGACGGAGGCCTCTCTGGGGCCAACGTCCTGACTTTC. This codes for CASSLDGGLSGANVLTF.

This clonotype has more than one count but fewer than ten. In nucleotides, the CDR3 is TGTGCCAGCAAGAGGACAGGAGGGTATGGCTACACCTTC. This sequence encodes CASKRTGGYGYTF. This chain uses TRBV6-1 with TRBJ1-2, with 7 bases fitting TRBD1. Germline V gene lookup returns CDR1 MNHNS and CDR2 SASEGT. This CDR3 has 13 residues. V was pared by 7 bases and J by 5 bases, with 7 bases of the junction left unmatched.

The rearrangement joins TRBV3-1 to TRBJ2-1; TRBD1 agrees at 8 bases. CDR3 size: 17 residues. CDR1 is LGHDT and CDR2 is YNNKEL in the germline V gene (reference sequence). The V and J ends lost 1 base and 4 bases, in that order; junction bases with no gene match: 9. The CDR3 reads CASSQVRGTGVYNEQFF. The CDR3 DNA reads as TGTGCCAGCAGCCAAGTTCGTGGGACAGGAGTTTACAATGAGCAGTTCTTC.

There are a few counts of this clonotype. This CDR3 reads CASSIQRTSPLHF. In DNA, the CDR3 is TGTGCCAGCAGTATACAGAGGACTTCACCCCTCCACTTT. The rearrangement links TRBV12-3 or TRBV12-4 to TRBJ1-6; D ambiguous. The CDR3 covers 13 residues. With 5 bases removed from V and 9 bases from J, the gap between germline ends came to 11 bases.

The chain has TRBV6-1 and TRBJ1-3; a weak D match, TRBD1 (6 bases). V lost 4 bases, J lost 5 bases, and 15 bases lay in between. CDR3 length: 15 residues. Germline V gives CDR1 MNHNS, CDR2 SASEGT. In DNA, the CDR3 is TGTGCCAGCAGTGTAGGGCAGGGGTGGCGAAACACCATATATTTT. This encodes CASSVGQGWRNTIYF.

The chain couples TRBV5-8 to TRBJ2-1; 9 bases map to TRBD2. The ends lost 3 bases at V and 4 bases at J; junction bases unmatched: 8. In germline, CDR1 is SGHTS, CDR2 YDEGEE. The CDR3 has 16 residues. The CDR3 here is CASSSIAGEVYNEQFF. Written as DNA, the CDR3 is TGTGCCAGCAGCTCAATAGCGGGAGAGGTTTACAATGAGCAGTTCTTC.

The chain employs TRBV5-5 and TRBJ2-2; 7 bases are a match to TRBD2. V shed 7 bases, J shed 2 bases, and the junction held 5 bases outside the gene matches. The CDR3 has 14 residues. The germline gives CDR1 SGHKS, CDR2 YYEKEE (reference sequence). CDR3 protein: CASHSSGNTGELFF. The DNA of the CDR3 is TGTGCCAGCCACTCTAGCGGAAACACCGGGGAGCTGTTTTTT.

The V and J genes are TRBV5-1 and TRBJ2-5; no clear D. V was shortened by 2 bases and J by 7 bases, with 12 bases between the two germline ends. Germline CDR1 is SGHRS and CDR2 is YFSETQ. This CDR3 contains 13 residues. CDR3 DNA: TGCGCCAGCAGCTTTGAGAGTATCGGGACCCAGTACTTC. Its protein is CASSFESIGTQYF. The entire variable domain, with the rest obtained from reference TRBV5-1 and TRBJ2-5, is as follows: KAGVTQTPRYLIKTRGQQVTLSCSPISGHRSVSWYQQTPGQGLQFLFEYFSETQRNKGNFPGRFSGRQFSNSRSEMNVSTLELGDSALYLCASSFESIGTQYFGPGTRLLVL.

This CDR3 is CASADRVWPGELFF. The CDR3 coding sequence is TGTGCCAGCGCGGACAGGGTCTGGCCCGGGGAGCTGTTTTTT. The gene calls are TRBV5-5 and TRBJ2-2, with 8 bases matching TRBD1. In germline, CDR1 is SGHKS, CDR2 YYEKEE (reference sequence). The CDR3 spans 14 residues. Trimming cost V 7 bases and J 6 bases; bases outside gene matches: 8.

This clonotype was detected a few times. This chain connects TRBV6-1 to TRBJ2-2, with 11 positions matching TRBD1. The CDR3 has 17 residues. Germline V lookup: CDR1 MNHNS, CDR2 SASEGT. The junction had 7 bases not matched to a gene; V was cut back by 7 bases and J by 0 bases. The CDR3: CASTGQGAIANTGELFF. The CDR3 region has the DNA TGTGCCAGCACCGGACAGGGGGCTATCGCGAACACCGGGGAGCTGTTTTTT.

This chain links TRBV11-2 with TRBJ2-7; TRBD1 might be the D (6 bases). V gave up 4 bases and J gave up 9 bases, with 19 bases separating them. Per the germline V gene, CDR1 is SGHAT and CDR2 is FQNNGV. The CDR3 runs to 14 residues. CDR3 region: CASSSGQSEIGQYF. CDR3 bases: TGTGCCAGCAGCTCGGGACAATCCGAAATCGGGCAGTACTTC.

This chain connects TRBV18 to TRBJ2-2, with 8 bases identical to TRBD1. The CDR3 runs to 15 residues. The germline gives CDR1 KGHSH, CDR2 LQKENI. The junction had 7 bases not matched to a gene; V was cut back by 3 bases and J by 7 bases. CDR3 in amino acids: CASSPQGAQVGELFF. As DNA, the CDR3 is TGTGCCAGCTCACCGCAGGGGGCGCAAGTCGGGGAGCTGTTTTTT.

The chain uses TRBV5-4 and TRBJ2-2; 7 nucleotides align to TRBD1. CDR1 is SGHNT, CDR2 YYREEE, per germline (reference sequence). There are 15 residues in the CDR3. V shed 0 bases and J 6 bases; nucleotides not matched to a gene: 5. CDR3 sequence: CASSLDRGVAGELFF. CDR3 bases: TGTGCCAGCAGCTTGGACAGGGGCGTCGCCGGGGAGCTGTTTTTT.

The rearrangement uses TRBV3-1 and TRBJ1-3, with D possibly matching TRBD1 (5 bases). The CDR3 length is 14 residues. The ends were cut back, 4 bases at V and 4 bases at J, with 11 bases in the middle. Germline CDR1 and CDR2: LGHDT and YNNKEL (reference sequence). CDR3 residues: CASSPRDRGNTIYF. The CDR3 nucleotides read TGTGCCAGCAGCCCCCGAGACAGAGGAAACACCATATATTTT.

This clonotype appeared a few times. J is TRBJ2-7 and V is TRBV21-1; the D call in the table, TRBD1, was not verified against the DNA. TRBV21-1 is annotated as a pseudogene. CDR3 length equals 15 residues. The CDR3 sequence is CASRHCGDRVYEQYF. The CDR3 coding sequence is TGTGCCAGCCGCCACTGTGGGGACAGAGTCTACGAGCAGTACTTC.

As for this clonotype: This may come from a read error, since a much larger clone is one base off. The chain combines TRBV7-2 with TRBJ2-5; D is uncertain. The V gene's germline CDR1 is SGHTA and CDR2 FQGNSA. The CDR3 loop spans 12 amino acids. V dropped 4 bases and J dropped 5 bases, with 8 bases sitting between them. This CDR3 is CASSSPWETQYF. DNA for the CDR3: TGTGCCAGCAGCTCCCCGTGGGAGACCCAGTACTTC.

This clonotype has only a few counts. J is TRBJ1-2 and V is TRBV5-1; weak D call: TRBD1 (5 bases). Germline values: CDR1 SGHRS, CDR2 YFSETQ. Trimming shortened V by 0 bases and J by 5 bases, and 17 bases separated the two germline ends. The CDR3 has 16 residues. This CDR3 reads CASSLAGTVEGYGYTF. CDR3 nucleotide sequence: TGCGCCAGCAGCTTGGCCGGGACGGTCGAAGGGTATGGCTACACCTTC.

This clonotype has a handful of counts. This sequence joins TRBV12-5 and TRBJ2-2, with D possibly TRBD2 on 6 matching bases. Trimming removed 0 bases at V and 6 bases at J, with 20 bases between. CDR1 is LGHNT, CDR2 FRNRAP, per germline. CDR3 size: 18 residues. The CDR3 region is CASGLVRSGPAPPGELFF. The CDR3 nucleotides are TGTGCTAGTGGTTTGGTACGAAGCGGGCCCGCCCCCCCCGGGGAGCTGTTTTTT.

CDR3 region: CASSYSRSREQYF. The CDR3 region has the DNA TGTGCCAGCAGTTACTCGAGATCGCGGGAGCAGTATTTT. This chain joins TRBV6-2 or TRBV6-3 and TRBJ2-3, with a tentative D call TRBD2 (6 bases). Trimming left V 0 bases short and J 11 bases short, with 12 bases between. CDR3 length: 13 residues. Looked up from germline, CDR1 is MNHEY and CDR2 is SVGEGT.

This chain uses TRBV4-1 with TRBJ2-5; possibly TRBD1 or TRBD2 for D (5 bases each). Germline-derived CDR1 and CDR2 are MGHRA and YSYEKL. This CDR3 contains 15 residues. Trimming removed 0 bases from V and 5 bases from J, with 13 bases in between. The CDR3 nucleotides are TGCGCCAGCAGCCAAGATCCGGGCAGGGAGGAGACCCAGTACTTC. Encoded protein: CASSQDPGREETQYF.

This clonotype was counted many times. The chain combines TRBV5-1 with TRBJ2-5, with D perhaps given as TRBD1 or TRBD2 (5 bases each). Germline CDR1 and CDR2: SGHRS and YFSETQ. The CDR3 runs to 13 residues. V lost 4 bases and J 1 base, leaving 8 bases between the germline ends. The CDR3 spells CASSRGPQETQYF. In DNA, the CDR3 is TGCGCCAGCAGCCGGGGACCCCAAGAGACCCAGTACTTC.

The table lists this clonotype with a few counts. The genes are TRBV20-1 and TRBJ2-7; TRBD2 matches 13 bases. This CDR3 is built from 14 residues. Germline loops: CDR1 DFQATT, CDR2 SNEGSKA (reference sequence). V shed 6 bases, J shed 4 bases, and the junction held 6 bases outside the gene matches. CDR3 loop: CSADAGLAGYEQYF. The CDR3 bases are TGCAGTGCGGACGCGGGACTAGCGGGGTACGAGCAGTACTTC.

This clonotype was found a few times. This chain links TRBV11-2 with TRBJ1-1, with TRBD1 as a possible D gene (6 bases). There are 16 residues in the CDR3. V dropped 2 bases and J dropped 8 bases, with 21 bases sitting between them. CDR1 is SGHAT, CDR2 FQNNGV, per germline. CDR3 protein: CASSLHLPGASAEAFF. CDR3 coding DNA: TGTGCCAGCAGCTTACATTTACCGGGGGCTAGTGCGGAAGCTTTCTTT.

This chain links TRBV24-1 with TRBJ2-1, with D tentatively TRBD1 (6 bases). The CDR3 has 18 residues. V was pared by 4 bases and J by 3 bases, with 21 bases between. Looked up from germline, CDR1 is KGHDR and CDR2 is SFDVKD. CDR3 in DNA: TGTGCCACCAGTGAAAGCAGGGGTAGAGCAGGAATCTACAATGAGCAGTTCTTC. This codes for CATSESRGRAGIYNEQFF.